Detailed here is one TCR beta chain. Its antigen is not known. The germline V gene encodes CDR1 LNHDA and CDR2 SQIVND (reference sequence). V lost 7 bases and J lost 8, with 15 bases in between. The CDR3 runs 13 residues. This sample was included in a study of cytomegalovirus exposure and HLA in healthy donors. The study's findings and limits: Some TCR beta chains (164 of them) were listed as cytomegalovirus-associated. Using the classifier, cytomegalovirus status was reportedly diagnosed with high specificity and sensitivity. In vitro confirmation showed three CMV-associated chains to be CMV antigen specific. Within the approximately 110 validation repertoires, first-cohort TCR clusters tended to co-occur, according to a later analysis.

Profiled with immunoSEQ multiplex PCR; TCRdb holds only in-frame clones, not every one. The table lists approximately 120,000 clones, about 96% of them singletons. The clonotype was recovered from a man aged 18 to 30 in good health and CMV-seronegative. The rearrangement uses TRBV19 and TRBJ2-1, with D perhaps TRBD2 (5 bases). Material: PBMCs. The CDR3 region is CASKTGNADEQFF. Here the CDR3 DNA reads TGTGCCAGTAAGACCGGGAATGCTGATGAGCAGTTCTTC.